Shown below are 22 T cell receptor beta chains from a single sample sequenced in a study of blood T cell repertoires in COVID-19. Method: immunoSEQ multiplex PCR; TCRdb's copy keeps in-frame clones and lacks some. The sample lists about 250,000 clones, about nine tenths occurring once. Material: peripheral blood. These receptors all stem from a woman aged 40 to 50 who had recovered from COVID-19.

The V and J genes are TRBV5-1 and TRBJ2-6, with D possibly TRBD2 on 6 matching bases. Germline CDR1 is SGHRS and CDR2 is YFSETQ. Trimming removed 4 bases from V and 2 bases from J, with 10 bases in between. The CDR3 runs 15 residues. CDR3 protein: CASSPEGTGANVLTF. CDR3 coding DNA: TGCGCCAGCAGCCCGGAGGGAACTGGGGCCAACGTCCTGACTTTC.

The gene calls are TRBV5-1 and TRBJ2-7; 7 nucleotides line up with TRBD2. Germline V gene sequence: CDR1 SGHRS, CDR2 YFSETQ. The CDR3 extends over 12 amino acids. With V trimmed by 4 bases and J by 6 bases, 4 bases remained unmatched. The DNA of the CDR3 is TGCGCCAGCAGCCAGTGGGAGGGCGAGCAGTACTTC. Its protein is CASSQWEGEQYF. Full variable domain (remainder filled in from reference TRBV5-1 and TRBJ2-7): KAGVTQTPRYLIKTRGQQVTLSCSPISGHRSVSWYQQTPGQGLQFLFEYFSETQRNKGNFPGRFSGRQFSNSRSEMNVSTLELGDSALYLCASSQWEGEQYFGPGTRLTVT.

V usage is TRBV30 and J usage is TRBJ1-2; D is uncertain. Germline V gene lookup returns CDR1 GTSNPN and CDR2 SVGIG (reference sequence). V dropped 7 bases and J dropped 2 bases, with 14 bases sitting between them. CDR3 size: 13 residues. CDR3: CASSRPGNYGYTF. The CDR3 nucleotides are TGTGCCTCCAGCCGTCCGGGGAACTATGGCTACACCTTC.

V usage is TRBV23-1 and J usage is TRBJ2-1, with 9 bases fitting TRBD2. TRBV23-1 counts as an open reading frame of uncertain function. The CDR3 contains 16 residues. Trimming cost V 8 bases and J 9 bases; bases outside gene matches: 17. CDR3 residues: CASPGVVAGGRREQFF. DNA of the CDR3: TGCGCCAGCCCAGGGGTAGTGGCGGGAGGGAGACGTGAGCAGTTCTTC.

This clone has only one observation. This sequence joins TRBV7-2 and TRBJ2-5; 8 positions agree with TRBD2. V lost 7 bases and J lost 5; bases outside the gene matches: 3. The CDR3 has 12 residues. CDR1 is SGHTA and CDR2 is FQGNSA in the germline V gene. CDR3 protein: CASTQRGETQYF. CDR3 in DNA: TGTGCCAGCACTCAGCGGGGGGAGACCCAGTACTTC. The full variable domain, completed using reference TRBV7-2 and TRBJ2-5, is GAGVSQSPSNKVTEKGKDVELRCDPISGHTALYWYRQSLGQGLEFLIYFQGNSAPDKSGLPSDRFSAERTGGSVSTLTIQRTQQEDSAVYLCASTQRGETQYFGPGTRLLVL.

The V and J genes are TRBV7-6 and TRBJ2-2; 10 nucleotides match TRBD2. In germline, CDR1 is SGHVS, CDR2 FNYEAQ. The CDR3 length is 16 residues. J was trimmed by 6 bases and V by 3 bases; bases with no gene match: 7. The CDR3 here is CASSFGEREGPGELFF. CDR3 coding DNA: TGTGCCAGCAGCTTCGGAGAGCGGGAGGGCCCCGGGGAGCTGTTTTTT.

This chain connects TRBV14 to TRBJ2-7; TRBD1 aligns across 10 bases. In germline, CDR1 is SGHDN, CDR2 FVKESK. There are 15 residues in the CDR3. V lost 4 bases to trimming and J lost 6 bases; unmatched junction nucleotides: 9. CDR3 sequence (DNA): TGTGCCAGCAGCCGATCCGGGACAGGGGCCTTCGAGCAGTACTTC. Protein: CASSRSGTGAFEQYF.

This rearrangement joins TRBV6-5 to TRBJ2-1, with D perhaps TRBD1 (6 bases). Germline values: CDR1 MNHEY, CDR2 SVGAGI. The CDR3 is made up of 12 amino acids. V lost 8 bases to trimming and J lost 6 bases, with 11 bases between them. As DNA, the CDR3 is TGTGCCAGCCGGACAGTGGGCAATGAGCAGTTCTTC. Its protein product is CASRTVGNEQFF.

The chain couples TRBV9 to TRBJ2-1, with D possibly TRBD2 on 6 matching bases. CDR1 is SGDLS, CDR2 YYNGEE, per germline. V gave up 0 bases and J gave up 5 bases, with 12 bases separating them. The CDR3 covers 15 residues. The CDR3 here is CASSVVASVHNEQFF. CDR3 DNA sequence: TGTGCCAGCAGCGTAGTGGCTAGCGTCCACAATGAGCAGTTCTTC. Full variable domain (outside the CDR3, taken from reference TRBV9 and TRBJ2-1): DSGVTQTPKHLITATGQRVTLRCSPRSGDLSVYWYQQSLDQGLQFLIQYYNGEERAKGNILERFSAQQFPDLHSELNLSSLELGDSALYFCASSVVASVHNEQFFGPGTRLTVL.

V usage is TRBV21-1 and J usage is TRBJ2-7; the table calls TRBD2, which could not be checked here. TRBV21-1 has pseudogene status. This CDR3 comprises 13 residues. CDR3 in amino acids: CASEPAPGGEQYF. The DNA for the CDR3 is TGTGCCAGCGAGCCGGCCCCGGGAGGTGAGCAGTACTTC.

This chain connects TRBV3-1 (or the pseudogene TRBV3-2) to TRBJ2-5; 8 bases fit TRBD2. The CDR3 length is 19 residues. V gave up 0 bases and J gave up 4 bases; unmatched junction bases: 16. Germline CDR1 and CDR2: LGHDT and YNNKEL (reference sequence). CDR3 coding DNA: TGTGCCAGCAGCCAAGATTGGTCTGGGGCCTTAGCGGGATCAGAGACCCAGTACTTC. Translation gives CASSQDWSGALAGSETQYF.

This chain joins TRBV19 and TRBJ2-7; D not certain. Between the trimmed V and J ends, which lost 5 bases and 2 bases, there was a span of 13 bases. Per the germline V gene, CDR1 is LNHDA and CDR2 is SQIVND (reference sequence). This CDR3 has 14 amino acids. The CDR3 is CASSPRSPTYEQYF. CDR3 nucleotides: TGTGCCAGTAGTCCTCGCTCACCTACCTACGAGCAGTACTTC.

This sequence joins TRBV15 and TRBJ2-5, with 11 positions matching TRBD1. The germline CDR1 and CDR2 sequences are LNHNV and YYDKDF (reference sequence). The CDR3 covers 16 residues. V lost 2 bases, J lost 4 bases, and 6 bases stayed unmatched. The CDR3: CATSRRDRGFLETQYF. Written as DNA, the CDR3 is TGTGCCACCAGCAGAAGGGACAGGGGGTTTTTAGAGACCCAGTACTTC.

The rearrangement joins TRBV9 to TRBJ2-2; TRBD2 agrees at 8 bases. Per the germline V gene, CDR1 is SGDLS and CDR2 is YYNGEE. J lost 0 bases, V lost 3 bases, and 16 bases had no gene match. The CDR3 length is 20 residues. CDR3 nucleotide sequence: TGTGCCAGCAGCGGAGGTAGCGGGGTGAGGGGTGACGCGAACACCGGGGAGCTGTTTTTT. It translates to CASSGGSGVRGDANTGELFF.

The chain recombines TRBV29-1 with TRBJ1-1; D remains ambiguous. Trimming removed 0 bases from V and 1 base from J, with 6 bases in between. CDR3 size: 13 residues. CDR1 and CDR2 (germline): SQVTM, ANQGSEA. The CDR3 coding sequence is TGCAGCGTTGAAGACCCCAAGAACACTGAAGCTTTCTTT. Its protein is CSVEDPKNTEAFF. Full variable domain (outside the CDR3, taken from reference TRBV29-1 and TRBJ1-1): SAVISQKPSRDICQRGTSLTIQCQVDSQVTMMFWYRQQPGQSLTLIATANQGSEATYESGFVIDKFPISRPNLTFSTLTVSNMSPEDSSIYLCSVEDPKNTEAFFGQGTRLTVV.

The chain uses TRBV7-2 and TRBJ2-7; 8 bases line up with TRBD1. CDR1 SGHTA and CDR2 FQGNSA come from the germline V gene. V lost 5 bases to trimming and J lost 4 bases; unmatched junction nucleotides: 13. The CDR3 is made up of 16 amino acids. CDR3 amino acids: CASSLGPQGASYEQYF. As DNA, the CDR3 is TGTGCCAGCAGCCTAGGACCCCAGGGGGCAAGTTACGAGCAGTACTTC.

The V call is TRBV19, the J call TRBJ1-3; D not certain. The CDR3 length is 14 residues. V was trimmed by 7 bases and J by 0 bases, leaving 10 bases between them. Germline V gene lookup returns CDR1 LNHDA and CDR2 SQIVND (reference sequence). CDR3 residues: CASTFASSGNTIYF. In DNA form, the CDR3 reads TGTGCCAGTACCTTCGCCAGCTCTGGAAACACCATATATTTT. Combining the CDR3 with reference TRBV19 and TRBJ1-3 gives the whole variable domain DGGITQSPKYLFRKEGQNVTLSCEQNLNHDAMYWYRQDPGQGLRLIYYSQIVNDFQKGDIAEGYSVSREKKESFPLTVTSAQKNPTAFYLCASTFASSGNTIYFGEGSWLTVV.

V is TRBV5-1 and J is TRBJ1-1, with 7 bases fitting TRBD1. Trimming removed 3 bases from V and 0 bases from J; junction bases left unmatched: 2. Germline CDR1 SGHRS, CDR2 YFSETQ. This CDR3 is built from 14 residues. CDR3 nucleotide sequence: TGCGCCAGCAGCTGGGGACAGCTGAACACTGAAGCTTTCTTT. Protein product: CASSWGQLNTEAFF.

CDR3 in amino acids: CASSSGGLQHEQYF. The CDR3 bases are TGTGCCAGCAGTTCGGGGGGGCTTCAGCACGAGCAGTACTTC. The chain uses TRBV6-2 or TRBV6-3 and TRBJ2-7; 8 nucleotides agree with TRBD2. CDR3 length: 14 residues. Unmatched junction bases numbered 7, after V lost 4 bases and J lost 5 bases. CDR1 is MNHEY and CDR2 is SVGEGT in the germline V gene.

The chain combines TRBV19 with TRBJ1-1; 7 nucleotides match TRBD1. V was clipped by 3 bases and J by 6 bases; unmatched bases: 13. The CDR3 has 16 amino acids. Germline values: CDR1 LNHDA, CDR2 SQIVND (reference sequence). The CDR3 is CASSIGGQIISAEAFF. The CDR3 DNA sequence: TGTGCCAGTAGTATCGGGGGACAGATAATCAGCGCTGAAGCTTTCTTT.

This chain connects TRBV7-2 to TRBJ1-1, with a possible D match to TRBD1 (6 bases). Germline V gives CDR1 SGHTA, CDR2 FQGNSA. Trimming removed 6 bases from V and 4 bases from J, with 18 bases in between. There are 15 residues in the CDR3. This chain's CDR3 is CASRQEQGWGTEAFF. The CDR3 DNA sequence: TGTGCCAGCAGACAGGAACAGGGTTGGGGCACTGAAGCTTTCTTT.

This clone has just one count. The V call is TRBV24-1, the J call TRBJ2-3; 9 bases agree with TRBD1. V lost 3 bases and J lost 10; bases outside the gene matches: 4. Germline V gives CDR1 KGHDR, CDR2 SFDVKD. The CDR3 is 13 amino acids. This chain's CDR3 is CATSDDRGVAQYF. In DNA, the CDR3 is TGTGCCACCAGTGATGACAGGGGGGTGGCGCAGTATTTT.